The entry below describes one TCR beta chain. Its specificity is unknown. As the CDR3 is not closed by the conserved phenylalanine or tryptophan, this likely results from a read error. The data are from a study of tumor-infiltrating lymphocytes in primary liver carcinoma. At the level of the study: Patients included men and women of 30 to 69 years.

Total RNA (around 500 ng) served as template for TCR beta cDNA synthesis primed by a constant-region primer. Library construction for TCR beta comprised three nested multiplex PCR rounds performed with slightly modified ARM-PCR. TCRdb independently ran MiXCR on the multiplex PCR reads; one entry per CDR3 protein. In the table there are about 130,000 distinct CDR3 sequences, 60% to 75% of which are singletons. Co-extraction of RNA and DNA was performed on about 18-30 mg of unsorted bulk tissue. The cohort consisted of patients whose primary liver carcinoma was surgically resected. Findings and caveats of the study: Tumor-adjacent and tumor-blood pairs shared a smaller degree of overlap than tumor region pairs.

Sequencing input: liver tumor tissue from sampling region 3. This sample's subset: tumor region T3, left-lateral pole. The receptor was derived from a woman between 55 and 75 years old with primary liver carcinoma and hepatitis B virus infection.

CDR3 DNA: TGTGCCAGCAGTGTACACCGGGGCAGAAGGAATAATGAGCAGTTCTCC. Translated: CASSVHRGRRNNEQFS. V usage is TRBV6-1 and J usage is TRBJ2-1; TRBD1 or TRBD2 may be the D gene (5 bases each). The CDR3 has 16 amino acids. The V and J ends lost 4 bases and 7 bases respectively, with 20 bases between them. The germline V gene encodes CDR1 MNHNS and CDR2 SASEGT.